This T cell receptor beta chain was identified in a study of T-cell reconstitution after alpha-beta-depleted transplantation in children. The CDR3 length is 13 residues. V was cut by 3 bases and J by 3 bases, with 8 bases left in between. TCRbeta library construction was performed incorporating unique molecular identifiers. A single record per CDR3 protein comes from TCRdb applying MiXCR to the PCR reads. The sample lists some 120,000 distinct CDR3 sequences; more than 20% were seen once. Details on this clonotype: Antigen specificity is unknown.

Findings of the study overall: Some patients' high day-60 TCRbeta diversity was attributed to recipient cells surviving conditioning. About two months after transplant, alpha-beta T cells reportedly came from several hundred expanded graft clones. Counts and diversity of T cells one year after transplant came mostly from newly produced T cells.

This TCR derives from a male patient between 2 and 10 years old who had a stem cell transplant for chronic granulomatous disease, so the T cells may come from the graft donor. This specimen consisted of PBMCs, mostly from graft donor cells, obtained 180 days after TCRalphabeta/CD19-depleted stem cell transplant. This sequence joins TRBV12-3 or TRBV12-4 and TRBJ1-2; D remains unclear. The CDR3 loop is CASSFQVDYGYTF. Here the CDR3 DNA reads TGTGCCAGCAGTTTCCAGGTTGACTATGGCTACACCTTC.